The present entry profiles one T cell receptor beta chain with its context. There is no known antigen for this receptor. No much larger clone is present one base from it, and per-base qualities are unavailable. This sample stems from a study of blood T cell repertoires in COVID-19 (TCRdb year 2020). For the study in its entirety: Samples from collaborators originated in the United States, Italy and Spain and spanned both the acute and convalescent phases of COVID-19. The prospective study material was composed of cDNA or gDNA derived from T cells, B-cell-depleted T cells, or PBMCs. Deeply sampled blood TCRbeta repertoires from subjects exposed to, actively infected with, or recovered from COVID-19 were included in the dataset. The repertoires were released in a freely available public database intended as a resource for research on the immune response to SARS-CoV-2. Samples came from the ongoing ImmuneRACE study (first 160 participants) plus 1,254 subjects from 6 global collaborators. Sample metadata almost always included a de-identified subject ID, COVID-19 status, age in years and sex. Where available, HLA class I and class II types were obtained from metadata supplied by the sample provider rather than from assay-based typing. Overall study results and their limits: The amount of clinical and demographic metadata varied by source and participant and was provided uncurated.

TCRbeta CDR3 regions were amplified from genomic DNA by means of the immunoSEQ Assay, a bias-controlled multiplex PCR. The authors processed their data as follows. Within the assay, amplification of reference gene primers was used to estimate how many nucleated cells each sample contained. Sequence reads were collapsed and filtered to measure the absolute abundance of every unique TCRbeta CDR3 rearrangement. For each sample, productive Simpson clonality was calculated as the square root of Simpson's diversity index across productive rearrangements. Entries here come from immuneACCESS through TCRdb and include only in-frame sequences with V and J called. Some clones fail to appear in such tables; in the studies checked, an unresolved V gene covers under half of the shortfall, and the cause of the remainder is unknown. For V, J and clone size, that table is used; D and trimming come from the DNA. Within this sample are tens of thousands of clones, with 65% to 85% of them counted one time only. Approximately 5.2% of the sample rests with the top ten.

CDR1 and CDR2 (SGHTA, FQGNSA) derive from the germline V gene. Relative to germline, V is missing 4 bases and J is missing 6 bases, with 4 bases of the junction outside any gene match. From its cysteine to its phenylalanine, the CDR3 spans 16 amino acids. Only CDR3 DNA remains: 48 bases, in frame from the first base. Whole blood was collected in K2EDTA tubes by collaborating institutions according to the institutions' own protocols. Collaborator samples were shipped for TCRbeta analysis as frozen whole blood, isolated PBMCs, or DNA extracted from either sample type. The V gene is TRBV7-2 and the J gene is TRBJ2-2; TRBD2 matches 14 bases in the middle. The source of this sequence is a human donor in a cohort sampled during active COVID-19. The sequenced material came from peripheral blood. The CDR3 in this case is CASSSGTSGGPGELFF. Read as DNA, the sequence is TGTGCCAGCAGCTCGGGGACTAGCGGGGGACCCGGGGAGCTGTTTTTT.